One sample yielded the 9 T cell receptor beta chains listed below, sequenced in a study of cytomegalovirus exposure and HLA in healthy donors. The data were produced by immunoSEQ multiplex PCR, yet TCRdb's version contains in-frame clones alone and is incomplete. The sample lists approximately 240,000 clones, about 93% occurring once. The sample taken for sequencing was PBMCs. These receptors originate from a woman between 18 and 29 years old in good health and CMV-seronegative.

The gene calls are TRBV11-2 and TRBJ1-2; D not certain. Germline loops: CDR1 SGHAT, CDR2 FQNNGV. V lost 5 bases to trimming and J lost 8 bases, with 21 bases between them. CDR3 length equals 15 residues. In DNA, the CDR3 is TGTGCCAGCAGCCCCTCGACGGGGTCCCCAGAGGGCTACACCTTC. Its protein is CASSPSTGSPEGYTF. Complete variable domain (other parts from reference TRBV11-2 and TRBJ1-2): EAGVAQSPRYKIIEKRQSVAFWCNPISGHATLYWYQQILGQGPKLLIQFQNNGVVDDSQLPKDRFSAERLKGVDSTLKIQPAKLEDSAVYLCASSPSTGSPEGYTFGSGTRLTVV.

The J gene is TRBJ1-1, the V gene TRBV2; 8 bases agree with TRBD1. The V gene end was trimmed by 5 bases and the J gene end by 5 bases; junction bases not matched to a gene: 7. There are 14 residues in the CDR3. Germline V gives CDR1 SNHLY, CDR2 FYNNEI. The CDR3 DNA sequence: TGTGCCAGCAGTCCGGTCAGGGGGCGAACTGAAGCTTTCTTT. This codes for CASSPVRGRTEAFF.

V gene TRBV11-3 combines with J gene TRBJ2-1; 7 bases are shared with TRBD2. V trimming: 3 bases; J trimming: 9 bases; junction bases outside the gene matches: 11. There are 15 residues in the CDR3. Per the germline V gene, CDR1 is SGHNT and CDR2 is YENEEA. CDR3 coding DNA: TGTGCCAGCAGCTTCACAGCTAGCGGACTTTCTGAGCAGTTCTTC. Translation gives CASSFTASGLSEQFF.

The V gene is TRBV2, the J gene TRBJ2-7, with D possibly TRBD1 on 5 matching bases. Trimming left V 1 base short and J 3 bases short, with 13 bases between. The CDR3 is made up of 15 amino acids. Germline-derived CDR1 and CDR2 are SNHLY and FYNNEI. The CDR3 is CASSEEGLPGYEQYF. CDR3 in DNA: TGTGCCAGCAGTGAAGAGGGGCTCCCAGGCTACGAGCAGTACTTC.

The rearrangement links TRBV28 to TRBJ2-3; TRBD1 aligns across 10 bases. The length of the CDR3 is 17 residues. CDR1 and CDR2 from the germline V gene are MDHEN and SYDVKM. The J segment lost 2 bases and the V segment lost 5 bases, leaving 10 bases of the junction unmatched. Here the CDR3 reads CASSTYPGTGATDTQYF. The DNA of the CDR3 is TGTGCCAGCAGTACCTACCCCGGGACAGGGGCCACAGATACGCAGTATTTT.

The chain joins TRBV2 to TRBJ2-7; 8 bases are shared with TRBD1. In germline, CDR1 is SNHLY, CDR2 FYNNEI. V was clipped by 6 bases and J by 0 bases; unmatched bases: 7. The CDR3 spans 15 residues. CDR3 coding DNA: TGTGCCAGCAGGACCGGGACAGGATTCTCCTACGAGCAGTACTTC. Translation: CASRTGTGFSYEQYF.

V usage is TRBV28 and J usage is TRBJ1-4; 10 bases match TRBD1. CDR3 length: 15 amino acids. V lost 8 bases and J lost 8; bases outside the gene matches: 11. CDR1 MDHEN and CDR2 SYDVKM come from the germline V gene. CDR3 sequence (DNA): TGTGCCAGCCATCCACTCCGGGACAGGGGAGAAAAACTGTTTTTT. This translates into CASHPLRDRGEKLFF.

This clone appeared a few times. CDR3 coding DNA: TGTGCCAGCAGCCAAGGCCTGGGGGCAGGGTCTGGCTACACCTTC. It is translated as CASSQGLGAGSGYTF. The chain carries TRBV14 and TRBJ1-2, with D maybe TRBD1 (6 bases). Looked up from germline, CDR1 is SGHDN and CDR2 is FVKESK. V dropped 1 base and J dropped 7 bases, with 16 bases sitting between them. This CDR3 is 15 amino acids long.

The chain is built from TRBV5-1 and TRBJ1-1; D remains unclear. Germline-derived CDR1 and CDR2 are SGHRS and YFSETQ. The germline V and J ends were trimmed by 0 bases and 1 base, with 7 bases remaining between them. The CDR3 totals 14 residues. The CDR3, as DNA: TGCGCCAGCAGCTTGGTTCCGGGGAACACTGAAGCTTTCTTT. It specifies CASSLVPGNTEAFF.